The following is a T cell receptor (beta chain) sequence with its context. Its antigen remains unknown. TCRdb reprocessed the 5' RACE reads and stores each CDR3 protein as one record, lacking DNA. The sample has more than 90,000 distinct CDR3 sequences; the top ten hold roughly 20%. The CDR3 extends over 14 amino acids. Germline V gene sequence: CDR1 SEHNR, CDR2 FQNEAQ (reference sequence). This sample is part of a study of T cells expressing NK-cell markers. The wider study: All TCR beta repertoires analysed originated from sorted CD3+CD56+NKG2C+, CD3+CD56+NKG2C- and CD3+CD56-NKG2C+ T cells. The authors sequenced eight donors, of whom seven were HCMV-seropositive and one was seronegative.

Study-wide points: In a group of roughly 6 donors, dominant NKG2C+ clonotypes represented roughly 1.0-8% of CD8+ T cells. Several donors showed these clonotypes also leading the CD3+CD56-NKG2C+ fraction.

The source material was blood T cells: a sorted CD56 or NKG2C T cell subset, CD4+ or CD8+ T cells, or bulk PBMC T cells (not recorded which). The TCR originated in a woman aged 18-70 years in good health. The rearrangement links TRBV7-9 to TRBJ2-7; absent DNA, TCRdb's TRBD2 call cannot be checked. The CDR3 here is CASSSPGLNYEQYF.